This TCR beta chain is drawn from a study of T cell repertoires in cytomegalovirus infection. In TCRdb, the reads were re-called with MiXCR into one record per CDR3 protein. The table includes over 95,000 distinct CDR3 sequences, around 30% detected once. This clonotype was found many times. Its antigen is unknown. The sample consisted of CD8+ T cells from cultured PBMCs, taken from culture after CMV antigen stimulation. The TCR originated in a human donor in good health (CMV status not recorded). Some clones in this sample may be carry-over from other donors' samples.

CDR3 in amino acids: CASSLLWGGIGELFF. The CDR3 DNA follows: TGTGCCAGCAGCTTACTGTGGGGGGGCATCGGGGAGCTGTTTTTT. This chain links TRBV7-2 with TRBJ2-2; D possibly corresponds to TRBD2 (7 bases). This CDR3 contains 15 residues. Trimming left V 2 bases short and J 7 bases short, with 14 bases between. Germline values: CDR1 SGHTA, CDR2 FQGNSA. The full variable domain, rest sourced from reference TRBV7-2 and TRBJ2-2, is GAGVSQSPSNKVTEKGKDVELRCDPISGHTALYWYRQSLGQGLEFLIYFQGNSAPDKSGLPSDRFSAERTGGSVSTLTIQRTQQEDSAVYLCASSLLWGGIGELFFGEGSRLTVL.